The text below deals with one TCR beta chain. The repertoire was sequenced with immunoSEQ multiplex PCR; TCRdb's copy has only in-frame clones and lacks some. The table includes roughly 200,000 clones, approximately 90% detected once. The record originates from a study of blood T cell repertoires in COVID-19. V lost 5 bases, J lost 6 bases, and 2 bases stayed unmatched. Per the germline V gene, CDR1 is LNHDA and CDR2 is SQIVND (reference sequence). The CDR3 runs 15 residues. Sequencing input: PBMCs or T cells enriched from blood (not recorded which). The chain links TRBV19 to TRBJ2-3; the match to TRBD2 covers 16 bases. The TCR sequence derives from a woman under 40 who had recovered from COVID-19. Here the CDR3 reads CASSWGLAGGDTQYF. The CDR3 nucleotides read TGTGCCAGTAGTTGGGGACTAGCGGGGGGGGATACGCAGTATTTT.